Sequencing of this TCR beta chain was carried out in a study of blood T cell repertoires in COVID-19. Here immunoSEQ multiplex PCR was the method, and the copy in TCRdb shows in-frame clones only, minus some. The repertoire holds approximately 28,000 clones, with 90% as singletons. The V end was cut by 5 bases, the J end by 0 bases, with 7 bases between. CDR1 and CDR2 (germline): MRHNA, SNTAGT. The CDR3 length is 13 residues. The sequence derives from a man between 65 and 85 years old with active or convalescent COVID-19. Sequenced material: peripheral blood. The chain has TRBV6-4 and TRBJ1-1; no reliable D call. The CDR3 DNA follows: TGTGCCAGCAGTCCTAATTTGAACACTGAAGCTTTCTTT. Its translation: CASSPNLNTEAFF.